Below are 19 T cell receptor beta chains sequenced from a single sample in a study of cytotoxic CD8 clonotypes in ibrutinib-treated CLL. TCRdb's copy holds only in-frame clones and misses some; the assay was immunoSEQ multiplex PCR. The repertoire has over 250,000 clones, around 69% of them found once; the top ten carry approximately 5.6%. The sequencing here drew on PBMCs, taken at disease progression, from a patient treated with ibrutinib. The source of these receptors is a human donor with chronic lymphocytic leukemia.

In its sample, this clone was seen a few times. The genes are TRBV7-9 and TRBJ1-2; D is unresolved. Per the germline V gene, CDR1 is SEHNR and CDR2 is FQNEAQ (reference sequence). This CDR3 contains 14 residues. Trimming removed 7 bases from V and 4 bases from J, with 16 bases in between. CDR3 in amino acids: CASTKEPTSYGYTF. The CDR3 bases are TGTGCCAGCACCAAAGAACCTACAAGCTATGGCTACACCTTC.

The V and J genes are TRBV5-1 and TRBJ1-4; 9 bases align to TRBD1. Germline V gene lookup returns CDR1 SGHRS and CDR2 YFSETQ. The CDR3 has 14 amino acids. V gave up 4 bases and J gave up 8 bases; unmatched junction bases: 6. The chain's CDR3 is CASSLGTGHEKLFF. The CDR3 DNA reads TGCGCCAGCAGCCTAGGGACAGGGCACGAAAAACTGTTTTTT.

CDR3 sequence reads: CAISAGGGTDTQYF. CDR3 sequence (DNA): TGTGCCATCAGTGCAGGCGGCGGCACAGATACGCAGTATTTT. The chain is built from TRBV10-3 and TRBJ2-3; D is unresolved. The V and J ends lost 4 bases and 1 base respectively, with 9 bases between them. There are 14 residues in the CDR3. Germline CDR1 ENHRY, CDR2 SYGVKD.

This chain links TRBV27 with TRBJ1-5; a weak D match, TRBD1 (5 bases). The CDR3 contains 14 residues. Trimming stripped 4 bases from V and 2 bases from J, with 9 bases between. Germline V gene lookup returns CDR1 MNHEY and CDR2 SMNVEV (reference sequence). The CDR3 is CASSYSRGNQPQHF. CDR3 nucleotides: TGTGCCAGCAGTTATTCCAGGGGCAATCAGCCCCAGCATTTT.

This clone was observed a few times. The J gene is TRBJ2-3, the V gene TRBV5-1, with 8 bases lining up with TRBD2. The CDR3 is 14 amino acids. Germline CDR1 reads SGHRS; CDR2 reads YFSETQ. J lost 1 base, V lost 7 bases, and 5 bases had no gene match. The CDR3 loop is CASFREGGTDTQYF. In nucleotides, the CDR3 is TGCGCCAGCTTTCGGGAGGGCGGCACAGATACGCAGTATTTT.

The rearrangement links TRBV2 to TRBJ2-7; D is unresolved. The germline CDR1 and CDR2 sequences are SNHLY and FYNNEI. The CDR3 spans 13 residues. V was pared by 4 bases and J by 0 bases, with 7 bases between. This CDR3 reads CASSVLSSYEQYF. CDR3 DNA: TGTGCCAGCAGTGTGTTGTCCTCCTACGAGCAGTACTTC.

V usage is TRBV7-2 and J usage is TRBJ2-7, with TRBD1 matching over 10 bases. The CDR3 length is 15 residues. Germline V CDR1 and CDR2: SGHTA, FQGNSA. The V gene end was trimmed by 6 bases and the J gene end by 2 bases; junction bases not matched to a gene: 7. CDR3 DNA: TGTGCCAGCAGTCAGGACAGGGGGTTCACCTACGAGCAGTACTTC. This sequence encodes CASSQDRGFTYEQYF.

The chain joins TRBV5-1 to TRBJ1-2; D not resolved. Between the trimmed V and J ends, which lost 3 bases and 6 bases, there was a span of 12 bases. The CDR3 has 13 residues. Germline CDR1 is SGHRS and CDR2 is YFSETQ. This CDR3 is CASSSGLGDGYTF. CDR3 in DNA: TGCGCCAGCAGCTCGGGCTTGGGAGATGGCTACACCTTC.

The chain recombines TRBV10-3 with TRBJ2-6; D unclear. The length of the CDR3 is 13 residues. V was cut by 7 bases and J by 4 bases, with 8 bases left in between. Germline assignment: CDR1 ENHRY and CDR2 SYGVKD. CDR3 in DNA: TGTGCCATCACCGCAGCCGGGGCCAACGTCCTGACTTTC. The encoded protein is CAITAAGANVLTF.

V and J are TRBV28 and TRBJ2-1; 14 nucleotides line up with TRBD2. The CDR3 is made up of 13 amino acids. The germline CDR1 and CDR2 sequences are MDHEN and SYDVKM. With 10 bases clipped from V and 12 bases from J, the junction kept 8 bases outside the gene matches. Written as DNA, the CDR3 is TGTGCCATTAGTGGGACTAGCGGGAGTGGGCAGTTCTTC. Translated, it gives CAISGTSGSGQFF.

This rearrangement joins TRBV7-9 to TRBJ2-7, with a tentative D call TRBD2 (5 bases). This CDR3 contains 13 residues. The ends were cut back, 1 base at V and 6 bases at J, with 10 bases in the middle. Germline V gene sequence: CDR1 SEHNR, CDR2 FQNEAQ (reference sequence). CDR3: CASSLERGGEQYF. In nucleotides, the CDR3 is TGTGCCAGCAGCTTAGAGCGCGGAGGCGAGCAGTACTTC.

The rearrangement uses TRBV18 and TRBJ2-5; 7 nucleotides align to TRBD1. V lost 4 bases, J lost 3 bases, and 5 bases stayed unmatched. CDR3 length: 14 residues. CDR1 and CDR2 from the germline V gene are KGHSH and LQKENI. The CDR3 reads CASSLGQGEETQYF. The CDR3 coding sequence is TGTGCCAGCTCACTGGGTCAGGGGGAAGAGACCCAGTACTTC. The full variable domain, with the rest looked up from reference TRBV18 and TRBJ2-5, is NAGVMQNPRHLVRRRGQEARLRCSPMKGHSHVYWYRQLPEEGLKFMVYLQKENIIDESGMPKERFSAEFPKEGPSILRIQQVVRGDSAAYFCASSLGQGEETQYFGPGTRLLVL.

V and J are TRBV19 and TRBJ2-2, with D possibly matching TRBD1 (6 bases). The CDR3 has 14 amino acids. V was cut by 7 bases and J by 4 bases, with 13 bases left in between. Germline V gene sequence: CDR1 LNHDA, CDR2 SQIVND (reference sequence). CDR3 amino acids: CASIWGLGTGELFF. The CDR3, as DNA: TGTGCCAGTATCTGGGGGCTTGGCACCGGGGAGCTGTTTTTT.

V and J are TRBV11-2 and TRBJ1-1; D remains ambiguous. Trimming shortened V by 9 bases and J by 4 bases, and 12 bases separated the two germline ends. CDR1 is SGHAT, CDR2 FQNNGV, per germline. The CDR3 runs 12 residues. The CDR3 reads CASQPWGTEAFF. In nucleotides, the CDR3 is TGTGCCAGTCAACCCTGGGGCACTGAAGCTTTCTTT.

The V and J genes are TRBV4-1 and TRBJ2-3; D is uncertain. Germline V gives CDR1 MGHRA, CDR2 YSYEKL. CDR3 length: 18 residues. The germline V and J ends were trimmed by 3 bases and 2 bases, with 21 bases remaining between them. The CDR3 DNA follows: TGCGCCAGCAGCCAGGCGTCAAGCCGGGCAGGAGACACAGATACGCAGTATTTT. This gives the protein CASSQASSRAGDTDTQYF.

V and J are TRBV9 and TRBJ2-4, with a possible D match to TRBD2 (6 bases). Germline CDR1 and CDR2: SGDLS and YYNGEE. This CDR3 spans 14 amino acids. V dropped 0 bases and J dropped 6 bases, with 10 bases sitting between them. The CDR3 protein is CASSVGGRGNIQYF. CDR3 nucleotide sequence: TGTGCCAGCAGCGTAGGAGGGCGGGGAAACATTCAGTACTTC.

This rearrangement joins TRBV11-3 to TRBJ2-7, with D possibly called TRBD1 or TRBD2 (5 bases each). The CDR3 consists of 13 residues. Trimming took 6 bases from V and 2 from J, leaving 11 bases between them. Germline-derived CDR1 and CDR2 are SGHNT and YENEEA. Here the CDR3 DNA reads TGTGCCAGCAGTCCGGGACGGACCTACGAGCAGTACTTC. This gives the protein CASSPGRTYEQYF.

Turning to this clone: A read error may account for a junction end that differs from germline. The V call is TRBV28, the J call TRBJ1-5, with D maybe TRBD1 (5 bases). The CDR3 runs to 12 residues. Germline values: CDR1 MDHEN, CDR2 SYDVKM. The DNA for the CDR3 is TGCAGTACGGGACCGCCTTATCAGCCCCAGCATTTT. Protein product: CSTGPPYQPQHF. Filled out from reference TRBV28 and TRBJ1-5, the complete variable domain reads DVKVTQSSRYLVKRTGEKVFLECVQDMDHENMFWYRQDPGLGLRLIYFSYDVKMKEKGDIPEGYSVSREKKERFSLILESASTNQTSMYLCSTGPPYQPQHFGDGTRLSIL.

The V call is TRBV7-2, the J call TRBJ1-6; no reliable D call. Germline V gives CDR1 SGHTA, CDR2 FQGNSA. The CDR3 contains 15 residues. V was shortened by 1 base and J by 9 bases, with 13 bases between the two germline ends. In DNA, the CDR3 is TGTGCCAGCAGCTTAGGGCAGCCACTGGGTTCACCCCTCCACTTT. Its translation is CASSLGQPLGSPLHF.